This passage covers 22 T cell receptor beta chains from one sample sequenced in a study of siplizumab effects on memory and regulatory T cells. Generated by immunoSEQ multiplex PCR, the TCRdb table keeps only in-frame clones and is missing some. Among over 90,000 clones, 90% to 95% were seen once, and the ten largest hold around 1.1%. Material: CD4+ T cells sorted from blood. The receptors derive from a human donor in good health.

V and J are TRBV7-3 and TRBJ1-2, with D possibly TRBD1 on 5 matching bases. This CDR3 region has 16 residues. Germline V gives CDR1 SGHTA, CDR2 FQGTGA. Trimming shortened V by 6 bases and J by 3 bases, and 20 bases separated the two germline ends. The CDR3 sequence: CASSPRGGARDYGYTF. DNA of the CDR3: TGTGCCAGCAGTCCGCGGGGTGGGGCCAGGGACTATGGCTACACCTTC.

The chain links TRBV7-3 to TRBJ2-1; TRBD2 aligns across 8 bases. CDR3 length equals 16 residues. Losses at the gene ends were 5 bases for V and 4 bases for J; bases not matched to a gene: 10. Per germline, CDR1 SGHTA and CDR2 FQGTGA. The CDR3 DNA follows: TGTGCCAGCAGCCCCCCGGGCAGCGGGAGTTACAATGAGCAGTTCTTC. As protein: CASSPPGSGSYNEQFF.

This clone was recorded only once. The CDR3 spells CASSHRTRLAGRQETQYF. The CDR3 DNA sequence: TGCGCCAGCAGCCACCGGACCCGACTAGCGGGACGACAAGAGACCCAGTACTTC. The rearrangement links TRBV4-1 to TRBJ2-5, with TRBD2 matching over 11 bases. Germline CDR1 and CDR2: MGHRA and YSYEKL. Losses at the gene ends were 3 bases for V and 2 bases for J; bases not matched to a gene: 11. The CDR3 is made up of 18 amino acids.

V usage is TRBV5-1 and J usage is TRBJ2-7, with D hard to call. V was trimmed by 5 bases and J by 2 bases, leaving 11 bases between them. Looked up from germline, CDR1 is SGHRS and CDR2 is YFSETQ. This CDR3 contains 13 residues. CDR3 region: CASSRQGTYEQYF. CDR3 DNA sequence: TGCGCCAGCAGTAGGCAAGGGACCTACGAGCAGTACTTC.

The chain has TRBV28 and TRBJ2-6; the D is unclear. V was pared by 5 bases and J by 0 bases, with 17 bases between. Per germline, CDR1 MDHEN and CDR2 SYDVKM. The CDR3 is 18 residues long. Here the CDR3 DNA reads TGTGCCAGCAGTACGATTAGCCCCGGAAGCTCTGGGGCCAACGTCCTGACTTTC. It translates to CASSTISPGSSGANVLTF.

The chain employs TRBV5-1 and TRBJ2-5; 11 bases line up with TRBD2. The V segment lost 4 bases and the J segment 1 base; nucleotides outside the gene matches: 15. There are 19 residues in the CDR3. CDR1 and CDR2 from the germline V gene are SGHRS and YFSETQ. The CDR3 spells CASSPGRGGLAGIQETQYF. As DNA, the CDR3 is TGCGCCAGCAGCCCGGGAAGGGGTGGACTAGCGGGTATCCAAGAGACCCAGTACTTC. The variable domain in full, completed from reference TRBV5-1 and TRBJ2-5, reads KAGVTQTPRYLIKTRGQQVTLSCSPISGHRSVSWYQQTPGQGLQFLFEYFSETQRNKGNFPGRFSGRQFSNSRSEMNVSTLELGDSALYLCASSPGRGGLAGIQETQYFGPGTRLLVL.

This rearrangement joins TRBV4-1 to TRBJ1-5; D remains ambiguous. V was trimmed by 2 bases and J by 0 bases, leaving 8 bases between them. The CDR3 consists of 15 residues. Germline V gives CDR1 MGHRA, CDR2 YSYEKL. The CDR3 DNA sequence: TGCGCCAGCAGCCAAACGGACGGTAGCAATCAGCCCCAGCATTTT. Encoded protein: CASSQTDGSNQPQHF.

The DNA of the CDR3 is TGTGCCAGCAGCCCCTTTATTAGGAAGAACACCGGGGAGCTGTTTTTT. Translated: CASSPFIRKNTGELFF. The V and J genes are TRBV6-4 and TRBJ2-2; no clear D gene. V dropped 6 bases and J dropped 1 base, with 15 bases sitting between them. The CDR3 has 16 amino acids. Germline V gene lookup returns CDR1 MRHNA and CDR2 SNTAGT.

A single count supports this clone. The gene calls are TRBV2 and TRBJ2-1; 8 bases map to TRBD1. This CDR3 is 15 amino acids long. CDR1 is SNHLY and CDR2 is FYNNEI in the germline V gene. The ends lost 5 bases at V and 2 bases at J; junction bases unmatched: 5. For the CDR3, the DNA is TGTGCCAGCAGTCGGGAACAGGGGGCCTACAATGAGCAGTTCTTC. This translates into CASSREQGAYNEQFF.

The chain joins TRBV7-7 to TRBJ2-5; D may be TRBD1 or TRBD2 (5 bases each). This CDR3 is built from 14 residues. Trimming stripped 2 bases from V and 1 base from J, with 8 bases between. Germline V lookup: CDR1 SSHAT, CDR2 FNYEAQ (reference sequence). The CDR3 nucleotides are TGTGCCAGCAGCTTAACGGGGACCCAAGAGACCCAGTACTTC. It translates to CASSLTGTQETQYF.

This clone occurred once. This chain joins TRBV19 and TRBJ2-1; 7 bases are a match to TRBD1. This CDR3 spans 18 amino acids. The V gene end was trimmed by 2 bases and the J gene end by 6 bases; junction bases not matched to a gene: 16. CDR1 and CDR2 from the germline V gene are LNHDA and SQIVND (reference sequence). The CDR3 region has the DNA TGTGCCAGTAGTATAAGCAAACTGAGACAGGGTGGTGTCAATGAGCAGTTCTTC. Translating it yields CASSISKLRQGGVNEQFF. Combining the CDR3 with reference TRBV19 and TRBJ2-1 gives the whole variable domain DGGITQSPKYLFRKEGQNVTLSCEQNLNHDAMYWYRQDPGQGLRLIYYSQIVNDFQKGDIAEGYSVSREKKESFPLTVTSAQKNPTAFYLCASSISKLRQGGVNEQFFGPGTRLTVL.

CDR3 DNA sequence: TGTGCCAGCAGTGAGGTGTATGGGGGCACCATATATTTT. It yields the protein CASSEVYGGTIYF. The V gene is TRBV6-1, the J gene TRBJ1-3; a possible D gene is TRBD1 (5 bases). V was trimmed by 3 bases and J by 9 bases, leaving 12 bases between them. CDR1 MNHNS and CDR2 SASEGT come from the germline V gene. This CDR3 has 13 amino acids.

The rearrangement joins TRBV27 to TRBJ2-2, with 13 nucleotides matching TRBD2. Germline V gene data show CDR1 as MNHEY and CDR2 as SMNVEV (reference sequence). The length of the CDR3 is 16 residues. V trimming: 5 bases; J trimming: 9 bases; junction bases outside the gene matches: 9. The CDR3 sequence: CASSPGLAGVIRELFF. For the CDR3, the DNA is TGTGCCAGCAGTCCCGGACTAGCGGGAGTAATCAGGGAGCTGTTTTTT.

The chain links TRBV7-2 to TRBJ1-5; no reliable D call. This CDR3 spans 12 amino acids. Trimming took off 5 bases at V and 7 bases at J, with 9 bases between the two ends. Germline CDR1 reads SGHTA; CDR2 reads FQGNSA. CDR3 residues: CASSVTGQPQHF. The CDR3 bases are TGTGCCAGCAGCGTAACGGGACAGCCCCAGCATTTT. Variable domain in full (rest from reference TRBV7-2 and TRBJ1-5): GAGVSQSPSNKVTEKGKDVELRCDPISGHTALYWYRQSLGQGLEFLIYFQGNSAPDKSGLPSDRFSAERTGGSVSTLTIQRTQQEDSAVYLCASSVTGQPQHFGDGTRLSIL.

CDR3 in amino acids: CAITTGSVVEQYF. DNA for the CDR3: TGTGCCATCACGACAGGGTCAGTTGTCGAGCAGTACTTC. The chain employs TRBV6-1 and TRBJ2-5, with TRBD1 matching over 7 bases. The DNA end is a closer match to TRBJ2-7, so the J assignment may be wrong. The germline V gene encodes CDR1 MNHNS and CDR2 SASEGT. The CDR3 sequence is 13 residues long.

The CDR3 region is CASSYAGLNTEAFF. The CDR3 coding sequence is TGTGCCAGCAGTTATGCGGGGTTGAACACTGAAGCTTTCTTT. This chain connects TRBV6-5 to TRBJ1-1; D call uncertain. The CDR3 has 14 amino acids. CDR1 is MNHEY, CDR2 SVGAGI, per germline. V was trimmed by 3 bases and J by 0 bases, leaving 8 bases between them.

This rearrangement joins TRBV19 to TRBJ2-7, with 8 bases identical to TRBD2. Germline V gene lookup returns CDR1 LNHDA and CDR2 SQIVND (reference sequence). The CDR3 has 15 residues. Germline trimming cut 5 bases from V and 5 bases from J; bases unmatched to any gene: 11. CDR3 sequence reads: CASSAPGGRDDEQYF. DNA of the CDR3: TGTGCCAGTAGTGCCCCGGGGGGGCGGGACGACGAGCAGTACTTC.

This clone is judged medium-sized. V is TRBV6-5 and J is TRBJ2-1; 8 bases fit TRBD2. The germline gives CDR1 MNHEY, CDR2 SVGAGI. The CDR3 is 15 amino acids. V shed 0 bases and J 2 bases; nucleotides not matched to a gene: 0. The chain's CDR3 is CASSYSSGAYNEQFF. The CDR3 DNA sequence: TGTGCCAGCAGTTACTCTAGCGGGGCCTACAATGAGCAGTTCTTC.

This chain links TRBV6-1 with TRBJ2-7, with no clear D. The germline V gene encodes CDR1 MNHNS and CDR2 SASEGT. Trimming took 6 bases from V and 5 from J, leaving 8 bases between them. The CDR3 loop spans 11 amino acids. The CDR3, as DNA: TGTGCCAGCAGAAACGACCACGAGCAGTACTTC. As protein: CASRNDHEQYF.

The rearrangement links TRBV19 to TRBJ2-1, with 11 bases identical to TRBD2. The germline CDR1 and CDR2 sequences are LNHDA and SQIVND (reference sequence). The CDR3 spans 15 residues. With V trimmed by 4 bases and J by 8 bases, 7 bases remained unmatched. CDR3 nucleotides: TGTGCCAGTAGTAAGACTAGCGGGGTTCGCGATGAGCAGTTCTTC. It specifies CASSKTSGVRDEQFF. The full variable domain, in which reference TRBV19 and TRBJ2-1 provide the parts outside the CDR3, is DGGITQSPKYLFRKEGQNVTLSCEQNLNHDAMYWYRQDPGQGLRLIYYSQIVNDFQKGDIAEGYSVSREKKESFPLTVTSAQKNPTAFYLCASSKTSGVRDEQFFGPGTRLTVL.

V usage is TRBV10-3 and J usage is TRBJ1-2, with unresolved D. This CDR3 is 12 amino acids long. CDR1 is ENHRY and CDR2 is SYGVKD in the germline V gene. V lost 10 bases, J lost 6 bases, and 15 bases lay in between. CDR3 DNA sequence: TGTGCCACCGGACCGGTAAAGGATGGCTACACCTTC. Protein product: CATGPVKDGYTF.

The CDR3 DNA is TGTGCCAGCAGCTTGGCCCTGTCACAGGGGTTAGGGGAGCAGTACTTC. Its translation: CASSLALSQGLGEQYF. The chain has TRBV5-5 and TRBJ2-7, with 7 bases matching TRBD1. The V and J ends lost 0 bases and 7 bases, in that order; junction bases with no gene match: 13. The CDR3 spans 16 residues. Germline CDR1 SGHKS, CDR2 YYEKEE (reference sequence).